The T cell receptor beta chain described here comes from a study of blood T cell repertoires in COVID-19 (dated by TCRdb to about 2020). Concerning the study at large: Samples from collaborators originated in the United States, Italy and Spain and spanned both the acute and convalescent phases of COVID-19. The prospective study material was composed of cDNA or gDNA derived from T cells, B-cell-depleted T cells, or PBMCs. Deeply sampled blood TCRbeta repertoires from subjects exposed to, actively infected with, or recovered from COVID-19 were included in the dataset. A freely available public database, intended as a resource for researchers studying the immune response to SARS-CoV-2, is where the repertoires were released. Samples were obtained from the ongoing ImmuneRACE study (first 160 participants) and from 950 to 1,500 subjects provided by 6 global collaborators. Nearly every sample came with metadata listing a de-identified subject ID, COVID-19 status, age in years and sex. HLA class I and class II types, where available, came from metadata supplied by the sample provider rather than from assay-based typing.

Broad study findings and their caveats: The quantity of clinical and demographic metadata differed by source and by participant and was supplied without curation.

TCRbeta CDR3 regions were amplified from genomic DNA using the immunoSEQ Assay, a bias-controlled multiplex PCR. In the original analysis: The number of nucleated cells in each sample was estimated by amplification of reference gene primers within the assay. To quantify the absolute abundance of each unique TCRbeta CDR3 rearrangement, sequence reads were collapsed and filtered. For each sample, productive Simpson clonality was calculated by taking the square root of Simpson's diversity index across productive rearrangements. The source is immuneACCESS, and TCRdb retained only in-frame sequences with V and J called. Part of the clones is not carried over; for the studies checked, unresolved V genes explain less than half of this, and the remainder is unexplained. That table is the source of V, J and clone size, and D and trimming were worked out from the DNA. Within this sample are some 140,000 clones, with 70% to 85% of them counted one time only. 0.63% of the sample lies in the top ten.

A remark on this clone: What this receptor recognizes is not known. Per-base quality was not reported, and no clone a single base away is much larger than it.

From the germline V gene, CDR1 is SGHRS and CDR2 is YFSETQ. V lost 0 bases and J lost 7 bases; the stretch between them is 14 bases long. Inclusive of the bounding cysteine and phenylalanine, the CDR3 is 15 residues long. The kept DNA is CDR3 alone, 45 bases in frame from the first base. One collaborating source in Seattle enrolled patients while the patients were actively infected and followed the patients over time throughout the course of disease. Collaborating institutions collected whole blood in K2EDTA tubes following their own protocols. Collaborator samples were shipped for TCRbeta analysis as frozen whole blood, isolated PBMCs, or DNA extracted from either sample type.

Sequenced input: peripheral blood. The chain is encoded by TRBV5-1 joined to TRBJ2-1; no D segment can be confidently identified. The clonotype comes from a man aged 55 to 69 with COVID-19, enrolled during active disease. The CDR3 region reads CASSLVFATGNEQFF. The DNA sequence reads TGCGCCAGCAGCTTGGTCTTCGCCACCGGGAATGAGCAGTTCTTC.